This TCR beta chain was captured in a study of cytomegalovirus exposure and HLA in healthy donors. The CDR3 covers 15 residues. Germline values: CDR1 SGHNT, CDR2 YYREEE (reference sequence). V gave up 1 base and J gave up 4 bases; unmatched junction bases: 4. Primers: 60 Vbeta forward and 13 Jbeta reverse. Only in-frame clones appear in the TCRdb table, and some are missing; sequencing was by immunoSEQ multiplex PCR. This sample has hundreds of thousands of clones, with about 90% found just once. To note about this clone: The antigen is not known.

Study-level results: Association of under 20,000 TCR beta sequences with HLA alleles was found at 0.05 false discovery rate in a later analysis.

This sequence joins TRBV5-4 and TRBJ2-2, with 7 bases identical to TRBD2. The clonotype comes from a woman in her late teens or twenties in good health and CMV-seronegative. Material for sequencing was PBMCs. CDR3 sequence (DNA): TGTGCCAGCAGCTTGATCAGGGAGGGCACCGGGGAGCTGTTTTTT. Translating it yields CASSLIREGTGELFF. Full variable domain (missing parts from reference TRBV5-4 and TRBJ2-2): ETGVTQSPTHLIKTRGQQVTLRCSSQSGHNTVSWYQQALGQGPQFIFQYYREEENGRGNFPPRFSGLQFPNYSSELNVNALELDDSALYLCASSLIREGTGELFFGEGSRLTVL.